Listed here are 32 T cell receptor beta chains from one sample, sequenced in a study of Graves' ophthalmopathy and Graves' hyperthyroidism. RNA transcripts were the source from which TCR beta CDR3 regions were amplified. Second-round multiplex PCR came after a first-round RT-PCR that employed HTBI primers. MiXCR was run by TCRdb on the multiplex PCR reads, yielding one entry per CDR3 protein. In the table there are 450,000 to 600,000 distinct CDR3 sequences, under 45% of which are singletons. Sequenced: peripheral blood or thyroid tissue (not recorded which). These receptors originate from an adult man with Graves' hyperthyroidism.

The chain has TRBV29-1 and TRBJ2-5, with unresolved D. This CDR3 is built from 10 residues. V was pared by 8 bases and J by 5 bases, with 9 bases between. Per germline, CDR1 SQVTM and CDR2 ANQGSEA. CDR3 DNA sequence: TGCAGCCTATACTTGGAGACCCAGTACTTC. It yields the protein CSLYLETQYF.

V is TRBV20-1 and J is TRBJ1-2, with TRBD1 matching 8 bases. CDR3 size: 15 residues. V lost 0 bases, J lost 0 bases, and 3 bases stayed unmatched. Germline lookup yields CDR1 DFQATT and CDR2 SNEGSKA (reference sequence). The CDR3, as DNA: TGCAGTGCTAGAGAGACAGGGGCCACTAACTATGGCTACACCTTC. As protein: CSARETGATNYGYTF.

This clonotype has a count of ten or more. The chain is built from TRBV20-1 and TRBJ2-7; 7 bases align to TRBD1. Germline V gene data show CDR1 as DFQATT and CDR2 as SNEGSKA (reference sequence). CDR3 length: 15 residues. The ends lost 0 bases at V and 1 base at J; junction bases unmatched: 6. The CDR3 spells CSARDFETGSYEQYF. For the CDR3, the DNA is TGCAGTGCTAGAGATTTTGAGACAGGGTCCTACGAGCAGTACTTC.

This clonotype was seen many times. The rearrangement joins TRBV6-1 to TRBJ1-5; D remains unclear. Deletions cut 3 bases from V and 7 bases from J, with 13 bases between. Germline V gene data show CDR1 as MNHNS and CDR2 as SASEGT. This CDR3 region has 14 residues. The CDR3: CASSDSGWKQPQHF. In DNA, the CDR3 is TGTGCCAGCAGTGATTCGGGGTGGAAACAGCCCCAGCATTTT.

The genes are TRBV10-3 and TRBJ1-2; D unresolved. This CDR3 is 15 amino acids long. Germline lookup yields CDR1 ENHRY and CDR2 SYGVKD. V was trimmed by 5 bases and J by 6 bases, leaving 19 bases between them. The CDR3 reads CAISNPPFGRHGYTF. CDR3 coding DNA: TGTGCCATCAGTAATCCCCCATTCGGGAGGCATGGCTACACCTTC.

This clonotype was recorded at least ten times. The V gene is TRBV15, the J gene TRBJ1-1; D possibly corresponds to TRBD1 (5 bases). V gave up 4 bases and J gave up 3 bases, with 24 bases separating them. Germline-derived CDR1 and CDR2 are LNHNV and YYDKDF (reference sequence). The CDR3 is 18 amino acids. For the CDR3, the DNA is TGTGCCACCAGCAAACGGGACTCAACCGGGATGAAGGACACTGAAGCTTTCTTT. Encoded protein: CATSKRDSTGMKDTEAFF. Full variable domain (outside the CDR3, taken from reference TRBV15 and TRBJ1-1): DAMVIQNPRYQVTQFGKPVTLSCSQTLNHNVMYWYQQKSSQAPKLLFHYYDKDFNNEADTPDNFQSRRPNTSFCFLDIRSPGLGDTAMYLCATSKRDSTGMKDTEAFFGQGTRLTVV.

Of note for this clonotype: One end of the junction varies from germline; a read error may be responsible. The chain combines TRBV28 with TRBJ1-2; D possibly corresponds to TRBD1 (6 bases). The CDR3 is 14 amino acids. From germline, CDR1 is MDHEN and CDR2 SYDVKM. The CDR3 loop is CASSPTQITGKPHF. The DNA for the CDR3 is TGTGCCAGCAGCCCCACCCAAATAACAGGGAAGCCCCACTTC.

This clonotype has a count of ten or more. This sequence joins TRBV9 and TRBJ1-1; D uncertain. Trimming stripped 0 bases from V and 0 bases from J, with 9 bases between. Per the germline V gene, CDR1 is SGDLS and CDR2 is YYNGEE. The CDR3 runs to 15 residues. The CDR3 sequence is CASSVVMDVNTEAFF. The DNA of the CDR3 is TGTGCCAGCAGCGTAGTAATGGATGTGAACACTGAAGCTTTCTTT.

CDR3 amino acids: CASSHHRESTEAFF. The CDR3 DNA reads TGTGCCAGCAGTCACCACAGGGAATCCACTGAAGCTTTCTTT. V is TRBV28 and J is TRBJ1-1; perhaps TRBD1 as D (6 bases). This CDR3 spans 14 amino acids. Looked up from germline, CDR1 is MDHEN and CDR2 is SYDVKM. V gave up 5 bases and J gave up 4 bases, with 14 bases separating them.

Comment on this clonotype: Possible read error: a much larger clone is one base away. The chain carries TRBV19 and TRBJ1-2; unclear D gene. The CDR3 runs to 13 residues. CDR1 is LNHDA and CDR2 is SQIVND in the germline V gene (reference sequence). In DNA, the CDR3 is TGTGCCAGTAGTATGGTAGCTAACTATGGCTGCACCTTC. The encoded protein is CASSMVANYGCTF. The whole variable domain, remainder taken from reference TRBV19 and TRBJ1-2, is DGGITQSPKYLFRKEGQNVTLSCEQNLNHDAMYWYRQDPGQGLRLIYYSQIVNDFQKGDIAEGYSVSREKKESFPLTVTSAQKNPTAFYLCASSMVANYGCTFGSGTRLTVV.

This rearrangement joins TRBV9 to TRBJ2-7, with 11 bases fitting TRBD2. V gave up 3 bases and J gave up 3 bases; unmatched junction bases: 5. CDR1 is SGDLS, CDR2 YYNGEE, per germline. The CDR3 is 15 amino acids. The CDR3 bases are TGTGCCAGCAGCGCAGGGACTAGCGGAAACTACGAGCAGTACTTC. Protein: CASSAGTSGNYEQYF.

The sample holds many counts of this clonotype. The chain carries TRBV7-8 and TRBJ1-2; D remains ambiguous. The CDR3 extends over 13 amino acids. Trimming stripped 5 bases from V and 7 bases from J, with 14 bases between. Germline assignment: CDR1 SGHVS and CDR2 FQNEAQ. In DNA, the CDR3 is TGTGCCAGCAGCCCCCTGGCGGGAAGTGGCTACACCTTC. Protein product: CASSPLAGSGYTF.

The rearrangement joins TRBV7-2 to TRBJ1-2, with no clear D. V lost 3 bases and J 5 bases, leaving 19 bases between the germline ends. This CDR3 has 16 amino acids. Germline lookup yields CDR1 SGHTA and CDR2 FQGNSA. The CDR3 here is CASSLFGEGGKYGYTF. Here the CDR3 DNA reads TGTGCCAGCAGCTTGTTCGGCGAGGGCGGGAAATATGGCTACACCTTC.

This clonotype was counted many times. CDR3 sequence: CASSLLGGDDYGYTF. CDR3 sequence (DNA): TGCGCCAGCAGCTTGTTAGGGGGGGACGACTATGGCTACACCTTC. This chain links TRBV5-1 with TRBJ1-2, with D tentatively TRBD1 (6 bases). Germline-derived CDR1 and CDR2 are SGHRS and YFSETQ. The CDR3 totals 15 residues. V was pared by 1 base and J by 3 bases, with 13 bases between.

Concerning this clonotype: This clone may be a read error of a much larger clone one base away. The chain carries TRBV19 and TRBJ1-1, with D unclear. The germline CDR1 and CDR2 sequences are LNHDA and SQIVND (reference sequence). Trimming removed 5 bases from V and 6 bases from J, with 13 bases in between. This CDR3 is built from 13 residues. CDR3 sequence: CASSLRGSAEAFF. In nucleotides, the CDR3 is TGTGCCAGTAGTTTACGGGGTTCCGCTGAAGCTTTCTTT.

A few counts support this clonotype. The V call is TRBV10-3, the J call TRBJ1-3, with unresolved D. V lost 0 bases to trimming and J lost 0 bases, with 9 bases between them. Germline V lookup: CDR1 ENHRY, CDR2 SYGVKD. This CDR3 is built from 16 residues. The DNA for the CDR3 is TGTGCCATCAGTGAGTCGCCGGTTCGCTCTGGAAACACCATATATTTT. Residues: CAISESPVRSGNTIYF.

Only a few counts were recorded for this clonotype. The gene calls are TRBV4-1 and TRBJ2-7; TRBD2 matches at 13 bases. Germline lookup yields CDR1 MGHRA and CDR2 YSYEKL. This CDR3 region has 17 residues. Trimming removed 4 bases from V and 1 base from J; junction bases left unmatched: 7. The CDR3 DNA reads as TGCGCCAGCAGCCTCCGGACTAGCGGGGGATTTTCCTACGAGCAGTACTTC. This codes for CASSLRTSGGFSYEQYF.

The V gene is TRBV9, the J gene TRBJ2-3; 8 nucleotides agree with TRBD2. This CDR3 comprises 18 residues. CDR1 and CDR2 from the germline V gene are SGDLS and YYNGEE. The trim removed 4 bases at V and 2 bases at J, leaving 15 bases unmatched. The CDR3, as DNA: TGTGCCAGCAGCCCCCGCCCGACTAGCGTAACTCTCACAGATACGCAGTATTTT. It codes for CASSPRPTSVTLTDTQYF.

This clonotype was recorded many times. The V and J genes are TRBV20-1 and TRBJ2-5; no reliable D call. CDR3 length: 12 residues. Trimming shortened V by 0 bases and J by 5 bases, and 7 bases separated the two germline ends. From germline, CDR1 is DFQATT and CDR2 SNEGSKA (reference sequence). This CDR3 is CSARELRETQYF. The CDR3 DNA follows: TGCAGTGCTAGAGAACTTCGGGAGACCCAGTACTTC.

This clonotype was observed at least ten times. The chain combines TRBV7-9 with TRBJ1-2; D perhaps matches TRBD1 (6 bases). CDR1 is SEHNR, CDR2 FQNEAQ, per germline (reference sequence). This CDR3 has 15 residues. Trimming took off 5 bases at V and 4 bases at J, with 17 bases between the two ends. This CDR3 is CASSASRDIRYGYTF. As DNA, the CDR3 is TGTGCCAGCAGCGCTTCCCGGGACATACGCTATGGCTACACCTTC. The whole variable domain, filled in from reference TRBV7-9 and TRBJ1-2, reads DTGVSQNPRHKITKRGQNVTFRCDPISEHNRLYWYRQTLGQGPEFLTYFQNEAQLEKSRLLSDRFSAERPKGSFSTLEIQRTEQGDSAMYLCASSASRDIRYGYTFGSGTRLTVV.

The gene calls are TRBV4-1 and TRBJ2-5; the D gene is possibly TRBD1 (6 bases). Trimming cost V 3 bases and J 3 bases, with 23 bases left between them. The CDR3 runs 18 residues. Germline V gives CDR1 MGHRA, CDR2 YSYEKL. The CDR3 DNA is TGCGCCAGCAGCCAGGAGATGACTCTCAGGACAGAGGAAGAGACCCAGTACTTC. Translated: CASSQEMTLRTEEETQYF.

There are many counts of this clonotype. The CDR3 here is CASSFRGGASYTEAFF. The CDR3 nucleotides read TGTGCCAGCAGTTTCCGGGGGGGCGCTAGTTACACTGAAGCTTTCTTT. This sequence joins TRBV12-3 or TRBV12-4 and TRBJ1-1, with D maybe TRBD1 (6 bases). The CDR3 covers 16 residues. Trimming stripped 3 bases from V and 3 bases from J, with 17 bases between.

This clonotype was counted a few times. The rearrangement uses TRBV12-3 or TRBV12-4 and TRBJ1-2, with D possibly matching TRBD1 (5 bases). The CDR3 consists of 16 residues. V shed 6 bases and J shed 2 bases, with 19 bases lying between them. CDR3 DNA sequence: TGTGCCAGCAGGCCCAGGGCTAGGGAGGGAAACTATGGCTACACCTTC. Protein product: CASRPRAREGNYGYTF.

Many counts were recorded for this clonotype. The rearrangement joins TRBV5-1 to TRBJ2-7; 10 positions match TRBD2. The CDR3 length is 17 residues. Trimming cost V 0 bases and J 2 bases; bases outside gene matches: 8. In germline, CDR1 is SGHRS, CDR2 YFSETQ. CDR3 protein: CASSLASKAGGAYEQYF. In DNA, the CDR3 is TGCGCCAGCAGCTTGGCCTCCAAAGCGGGAGGGGCCTACGAGCAGTACTTC.

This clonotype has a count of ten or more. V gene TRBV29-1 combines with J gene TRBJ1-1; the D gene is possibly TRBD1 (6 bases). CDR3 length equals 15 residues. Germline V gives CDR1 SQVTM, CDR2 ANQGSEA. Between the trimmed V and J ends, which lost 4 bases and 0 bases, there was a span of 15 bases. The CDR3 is CSVGAGGSMNTEAFF. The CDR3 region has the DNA TGCAGCGTTGGAGCGGGGGGCAGTATGAACACTGAAGCTTTCTTT.

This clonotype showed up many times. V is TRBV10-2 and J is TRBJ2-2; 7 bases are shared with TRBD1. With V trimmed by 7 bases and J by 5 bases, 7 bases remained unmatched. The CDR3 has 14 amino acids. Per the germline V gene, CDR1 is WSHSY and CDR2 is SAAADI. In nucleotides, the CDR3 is TGCGCCAGCAATACAGGGGATGTAACCGGGGAGCTGTTTTTT. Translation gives CASNTGDVTGELFF.

The CDR3, as DNA: TGCAGCACTGGGGACCGGGACAGGGACGAGCAGTACTTC. Protein sequence: CSTGDRDRDEQYF. The chain joins TRBV29-1 to TRBJ2-7; 9 positions agree with TRBD1. Germline trimming cut 8 bases from V and 5 bases from J; bases unmatched to any gene: 10. The germline CDR1 and CDR2 sequences are SQVTM and ANQGSEA. The CDR3 has 13 residues.

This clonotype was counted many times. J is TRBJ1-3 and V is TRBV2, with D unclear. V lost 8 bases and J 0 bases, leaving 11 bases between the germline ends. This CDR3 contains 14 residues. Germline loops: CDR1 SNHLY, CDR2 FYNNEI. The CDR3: CASLQIRSGNTIYF. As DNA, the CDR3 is TGTGCCAGCCTTCAAATCCGCTCTGGAAACACCATATATTTT.

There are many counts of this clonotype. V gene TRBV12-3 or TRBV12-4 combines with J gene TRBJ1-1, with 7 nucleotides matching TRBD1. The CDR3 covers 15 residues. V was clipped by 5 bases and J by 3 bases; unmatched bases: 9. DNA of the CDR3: TGTGCCAGCAGTCCCCGACAGGGAATGTACACTGAAGCTTTCTTT. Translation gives CASSPRQGMYTEAFF.

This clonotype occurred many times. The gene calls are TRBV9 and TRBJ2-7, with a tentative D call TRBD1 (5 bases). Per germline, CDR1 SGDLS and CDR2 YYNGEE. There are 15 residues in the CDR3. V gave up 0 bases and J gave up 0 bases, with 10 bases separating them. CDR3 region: CASSVAVGLSYEQYF. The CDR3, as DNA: TGTGCCAGCAGCGTAGCTGTGGGGCTCTCCTACGAGCAGTACTTC. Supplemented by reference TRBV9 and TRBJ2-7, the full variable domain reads DSGVTQTPKHLITATGQRVTLRCSPRSGDLSVYWYQQSLDQGLQFLIQYYNGEERAKGNILERFSAQQFPDLHSELNLSSLELGDSALYFCASSVAVGLSYEQYFGPGTRLTVT.

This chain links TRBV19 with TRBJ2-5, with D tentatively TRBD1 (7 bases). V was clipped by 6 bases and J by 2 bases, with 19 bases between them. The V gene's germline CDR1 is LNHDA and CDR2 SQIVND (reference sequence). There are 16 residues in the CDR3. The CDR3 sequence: CASSLGQGDLQETQYF. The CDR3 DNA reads TGTGCCAGTAGCTTAGGGCAGGGGGACTTACAAGAGACCCAGTACTTC.

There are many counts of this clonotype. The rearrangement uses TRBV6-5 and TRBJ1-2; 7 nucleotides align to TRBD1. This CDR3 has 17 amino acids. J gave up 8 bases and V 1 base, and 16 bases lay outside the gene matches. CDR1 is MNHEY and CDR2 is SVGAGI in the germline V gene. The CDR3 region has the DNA TGTGCCAGCAGTTACTTTTTTCCGGGCAGGGGGAGGGACGGCTACACCTTC. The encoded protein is CASSYFFPGRGRDGYTF.